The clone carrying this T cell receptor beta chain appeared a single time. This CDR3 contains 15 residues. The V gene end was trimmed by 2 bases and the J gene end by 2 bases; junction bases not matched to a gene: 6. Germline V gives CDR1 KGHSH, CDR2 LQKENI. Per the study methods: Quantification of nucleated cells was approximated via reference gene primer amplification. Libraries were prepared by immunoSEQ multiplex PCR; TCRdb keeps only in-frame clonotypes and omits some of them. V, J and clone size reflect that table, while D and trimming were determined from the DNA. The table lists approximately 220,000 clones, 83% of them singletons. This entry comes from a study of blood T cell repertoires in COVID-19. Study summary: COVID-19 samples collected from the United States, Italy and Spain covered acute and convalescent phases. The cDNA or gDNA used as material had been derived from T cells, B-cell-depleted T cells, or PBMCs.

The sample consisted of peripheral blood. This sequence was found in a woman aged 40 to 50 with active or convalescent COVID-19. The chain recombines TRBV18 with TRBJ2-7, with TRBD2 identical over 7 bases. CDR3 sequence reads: CASSPAGVTAYEQYF. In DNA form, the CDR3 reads TGTGCCAGCTCACCAGCGGGAGTAACCGCCTACGAGCAGTACTTC.